This T cell receptor beta chain is from a study of vaccination effects on CD4 cells after COVID-19. Before sequencing, viral peptide pools were used by the ViraFEST assay to expand antigen-specific CD4+ T cells. Isolation of CD4+ T cells took place after about nine days of culture. In the vaccine recipients, nucleocapsid antibodies were negative and there was no prior SARS-CoV-2 infection. PBMC were cultured at around 2 million per well with around 9.2 IU/ml IL-2 and 10 ug/ml peptides. Study observations and caveats: Among infection- and vaccine-induced clones, marked clonal contraction occurred late after vaccination.

The CDR3 contains 13 residues. The germline V gene has CDR1 MNHNS and CDR2 SASEGT. V was clipped by 3 bases and J by 5 bases, with 8 bases between them. The data were produced by immunoSEQ multiplex PCR, yet TCRdb's version contains in-frame clones alone and is incomplete. The sample lists under 80,000 clones; 60% to 85% were seen once. In regard to this clone: Its cognate antigen is unknown.

The chain carries TRBV6-1 and TRBJ2-1; D not resolved. The sequencing used CD4+ T cells from PBMCs cultured with SARS-CoV-2 spike peptides, collected before COVID-19 vaccination. The TCR comes from a human donor who received a COVID-19 vaccine. For the CDR3, the DNA is TGTGCCAGCAGTGAGTTCTGGGACAATGAGCAGTTCTTC. It codes for CASSEFWDNEQFF.